Below are 5 T cell receptor beta chains sequenced from a single sample in a study of identical twins. One entry per CDR3 protein results from TCRdb running MiXCR on the 5' RACE reads. The table includes 350,000 to 400,000 distinct CDR3 sequences, approximately 8.8% detected once. The sequenced material came from naive T cells sorted from blood. The receptors stem from a woman in her forties or fifties in good health.

In this sample, this clonotype turned up a few times. J is TRBJ2-7 and V is TRBV4-1; the D gene could be TRBD1 or TRBD2 (5 bases each). V lost 1 base to trimming and J lost 0 bases, with 22 bases between them. This CDR3 contains 19 residues. Per germline, CDR1 MGHRA and CDR2 YSYEKL. The CDR3, as DNA: TGCGCCAGCAGCCAAGTCAAGGGTTTGGTGGGACGCCGCTCCTACGAGCAGTACTTC. It codes for CASSQVKGLVGRRSYEQYF.

This clonotype was counted ten times or more. CDR3 DNA sequence: TGTGCCAGCAGCTTAGAATCTGGCGAGCAGTACTTC. Translation gives CASSLESGEQYF. The genes are TRBV11-2 and TRBJ2-7; D is ambiguous. CDR3 length equals 12 residues. Trimming pared 0 bases from V and 6 bases from J, leaving 6 bases between. CDR1 is SGHAT, CDR2 FQNNGV, per germline. Full variable domain (outside the CDR3, taken from reference TRBV11-2 and TRBJ2-7): EAGVAQSPRYKIIEKRQSVAFWCNPISGHATLYWYQQILGQGPKLLIQFQNNGVVDDSQLPKDRFSAERLKGVDSTLKIQPAKLEDSAVYLCASSLESGEQYFGPGTRLTVT.

This clonotype was observed at least ten times. CDR3 bases: TGTGCCAGCAGCCCTAGTGGGACTAGGAGCCGGAATGAGCAGTTCTTC. Translation gives CASSPSGTRSRNEQFF. The genes are TRBV7-6 and TRBJ2-1; 8 bases align to TRBD2. The CDR3 has 16 amino acids. CDR1 SGHVS and CDR2 FNYEAQ come from the germline V gene. V shed 5 bases and J 7 bases; nucleotides not matched to a gene: 13. Complete variable domain (other parts from reference TRBV7-6 and TRBJ2-1): GAGVSQSPRYKVTKRGQDVALRCDPISGHVSLYWYRQALGQGPEFLTYFNYEAQQDKSGLPNDRFSAERPEGSISTLTIQRTEQRDSAMYRCASSPSGTRSRNEQFFGPGTRLTVL.

This clonotype has a single count. This chain joins TRBV9 and TRBJ1-1; D remains unclear. The ends were cut back, 0 bases at V and 0 bases at J, with 6 bases in the middle. The CDR3 sequence is 14 residues long. The V gene's germline CDR1 is SGDLS and CDR2 YYNGEE. The CDR3, as DNA: TGTGCCAGCAGCGTAGACAGCATGAACACTGAAGCTTTCTTT. Protein sequence: CASSVDSMNTEAFF.

This clonotype was observed at least ten times. The rearrangement links TRBV12-3 or TRBV12-4 to TRBJ2-5; 8 bases line up with TRBD2. CDR3 length: 14 residues. V dropped 6 bases and J dropped 1; count of bases not matched to a gene: 4. The CDR3 nucleotides are TGTGCCAGCAGCCCGGGGGGGCCCCAAGAGACCCAGTACTTC. Its translation is CASSPGGPQETQYF.